These 24 T cell receptor beta chains were sequenced from one sample in a study of T cell responses to AZD1222 COVID-19 vaccine. Some clones are missing from TCRdb's copy, which holds only in-frame ones; the method was immunoSEQ multiplex PCR. The sample includes 77,000 or so clones, 88% of them seen just once. Sequences were derived from peripheral blood, sampled on day 0 of AZD1222 vaccination. These receptors were collected from an adult in good health.

This rearrangement joins TRBV3-1 (or the pseudogene TRBV3-2) to TRBJ1-6, with a possible D match to TRBD1 (5 bases). The V gene's germline CDR1 is LGHDT and CDR2 YNNKEL (reference sequence). The V end lost 2 bases, the J end lost 2 bases, and 13 bases lay between the germline ends. The CDR3 covers 17 residues. The CDR3: CASSQHQGIPYNSPLHF. DNA for the CDR3: TGTGCCAGCAGCCAACACCAGGGTATCCCCTATAATTCACCCCTCCACTTT.

In this sample, this clone turned up a few times. CDR3 nucleotide sequence: TGTGCCAGCAGCCCCCGGAATTTCGGGACGGGGGACACTGAAGCTTTCTTT. It specifies CASSPRNFGTGDTEAFF. This chain joins TRBV9 and TRBJ1-1; maybe TRBD1 (5 bases). Germline CDR1 and CDR2: SGDLS and YYNGEE. Trimming left V 4 bases short and J 3 bases short, with 22 bases between. The CDR3 loop spans 17 amino acids.

The gene calls are TRBV9 and TRBJ2-1; unclear D gene. Germline CDR1 is SGDLS and CDR2 is YYNGEE. This CDR3 is built from 14 residues. The V end was cut by 4 bases, the J end by 9 bases, with 17 bases between. CDR3 protein: CASSPKASGAEQFF. The CDR3 DNA sequence: TGTGCCAGCAGCCCAAAGGCGTCGGGCGCTGAGCAGTTCTTC.

This chain joins TRBV7-2 and TRBJ1-2; D ambiguous. The germline V and J ends were trimmed by 3 bases and 1 base, with 3 bases remaining between them. The CDR3 consists of 12 residues. CDR1 is SGHTA, CDR2 FQGNSA, per germline. The CDR3 region is CASSLINYGYTF. CDR3 DNA: TGTGCCAGCAGCTTGATTAACTATGGCTACACCTTC.

The chain recombines TRBV15 with TRBJ1-2; 11 nucleotides match TRBD1. Germline assignment: CDR1 LNHNV and CDR2 YYDKDF (reference sequence). V trimming: 6 bases; J trimming: 8 bases; junction bases outside the gene matches: 11. The CDR3 contains 15 residues. The CDR3 DNA sequence: TGTGCCACCAGTACAGGGACAGGGGGTTCCTGGGGCTACACCTTC. As protein: CATSTGTGGSWGYTF.

The chain carries TRBV6-5 and TRBJ2-5; D is ambiguous. The V end lost 8 bases, the J end lost 0 bases, and 10 bases lay between the germline ends. The CDR3 runs to 13 residues. The germline CDR1 and CDR2 sequences are MNHEY and SVGAGI. The DNA for the CDR3 is TGTGCCAGCCACGACGGGTACCAAGAGACCCAGTACTTC. It codes for CASHDGYQETQYF.

The chain employs TRBV7-9 and TRBJ1-2; possibly TRBD1 for D (6 bases). CDR3 size: 13 residues. Trimming shortened V by 1 base and J by 7 bases, and 10 bases separated the two germline ends. CDR1 and CDR2 from the germline V gene are SEHNR and FQNEAQ (reference sequence). The CDR3 is CASSLDRALGYTF. CDR3 sequence (DNA): TGTGCCAGCAGCTTAGACAGGGCTCTTGGCTACACCTTC.

This rearrangement joins TRBV28 to TRBJ1-5; D is perhaps TRBD1 (5 bases). The ends were cut back, 4 bases at V and 4 bases at J, with 11 bases in the middle. Germline V gene data show CDR1 as MDHEN and CDR2 as SYDVKM. The CDR3 has 14 amino acids. The CDR3 protein is CASSWRGVNQPQHF. The DNA for the CDR3 is TGTGCCAGCAGTTGGAGGGGAGTTAATCAGCCCCAGCATTTT.

The rearrangement links TRBV9 to TRBJ2-7, with no clear D. This CDR3 has 12 residues. V was shortened by 3 bases and J by 7 bases, with 11 bases between the two germline ends. The germline V gene has CDR1 SGDLS and CDR2 YYNGEE. CDR3 loop: CASSGTAREQYF. DNA of the CDR3: TGTGCCAGCAGCGGAACAGCCCGTGAGCAGTACTTC.

The genes are TRBV28 and TRBJ2-1, with a tentative D call TRBD2 (6 bases). The germline V and J ends were trimmed by 2 bases and 8 bases, with 13 bases remaining between them. Germline V gene lookup returns CDR1 MDHEN and CDR2 SYDVKM. CDR3 length: 14 amino acids. The DNA for the CDR3 is TGTGCCAGCAGTTTACGCGGCGGGAAGCATGAGCAGTTCTTC. Translated: CASSLRGGKHEQFF.

The rearrangement uses TRBV6-5 and TRBJ2-1; a possible D gene is TRBD2 (6 bases). The V end was cut by 6 bases, the J end by 4 bases, with 13 bases between. Germline V gene data show CDR1 as MNHEY and CDR2 as SVGAGI. The length of the CDR3 is 14 residues. This chain's CDR3 is CASSPGTPYNEQFF. As DNA, the CDR3 is TGTGCCAGCAGCCCCGGGACTCCGTACAATGAGCAGTTCTTC.

The chain has TRBV25-1 and TRBJ1-4; no clear D gene. Trimming stripped 1 base from V and 2 bases from J, with 8 bases between. The CDR3 is 15 amino acids. CDR1 and CDR2 from the germline V gene are MGHDK and SYGVNS. In nucleotides, the CDR3 is TGTGCCAGCAGTGAATTCCTGGGGACTAATGAAAAACTGTTTTTT. Translated, it gives CASSEFLGTNEKLFF.

This clone was seen just once. The chain has TRBV28 and TRBJ1-5; possibly TRBD1 for D (6 bases). Trimming shortened V by 8 bases and J by 2 bases, and 16 bases separated the two germline ends. Germline-derived CDR1 and CDR2 are MDHEN and SYDVKM. This CDR3 spans 15 amino acids. The DNA of the CDR3 is TGTGCCAGCCGGACAGCCGCCAGTGGCAATCAGCCCCAGCATTTT. This codes for CASRTAASGNQPQHF.

This chain connects TRBV28 to TRBJ1-2; no firm D call. Germline V gene lookup returns CDR1 MDHEN and CDR2 SYDVKM. V dropped 5 bases and J dropped 4 bases, with 14 bases sitting between them. This CDR3 spans 14 amino acids. CDR3 region: CASSTASRIYGYTF. The CDR3 DNA reads TGTGCCAGCAGTACTGCTAGCCGGATCTATGGCTACACCTTC.

This clone was picked up a small number of times. This chain connects TRBV20-1 to TRBJ2-7, with D uncertain. CDR1 is DFQATT, CDR2 SNEGSKA, per germline (reference sequence). V lost 2 bases, J lost 3 bases, and 5 bases lay in between. The CDR3 consists of 11 residues. This CDR3 is CSARRGYEQYF. The CDR3 DNA reads TGCAGTGCTAGAAGAGGCTACGAGCAGTACTTC.

This chain links TRBV7-8 with TRBJ1-6; no firm D call. The CDR3 consists of 18 residues. Looked up from germline, CDR1 is SGHVS and CDR2 is FQNEAQ. The V end was cut by 5 bases, the J end by 0 bases, with 17 bases between. The CDR3 is CASSNPVALASYNSPLHF. DNA of the CDR3: TGTGCCAGCAGCAACCCCGTTGCGCTTGCCTCCTATAATTCACCCCTCCACTTT.

V gene TRBV6-5 combines with J gene TRBJ1-4; no firm D call. The CDR3 loop spans 14 amino acids. Germline CDR1 MNHEY, CDR2 SVGAGI. V gave up 2 bases and J gave up 8 bases, with 12 bases separating them. This chain's CDR3 is CASSYESTGEKLFF. The CDR3 DNA is TGTGCCAGCAGTTACGAGTCCACGGGGGAAAAACTGTTTTTT.

This chain's CDR3 is CAISGTPQETQYF. The CDR3 coding sequence is TGTGCCATCAGCGGGACCCCTCAAGAGACCCAGTACTTC. The V and J genes are TRBV10-3 and TRBJ2-5; D possibly matches TRBD1 or TRBD2 (5 bases each). V was trimmed by 6 bases and J by 2 bases, leaving 10 bases between them. Germline CDR1 ENHRY, CDR2 SYGVKD. The CDR3 loop spans 13 amino acids.

The CDR3 DNA is TGTGCCAGCTCACCACCGGTTTCTCAGGGGGTATACAATGAGCAGTTCTTC. Translating it yields CASSPPVSQGVYNEQFF. The V call is TRBV18, the J call TRBJ2-1, with TRBD1 matching over 7 bases. The CDR3 is 17 amino acids. The V and J ends lost 0 bases and 4 bases, in that order; junction bases with no gene match: 9. Germline V CDR1 and CDR2: KGHSH, LQKENI.

This clone has only one observation. V is TRBV6-2 or TRBV6-3 and J is TRBJ2-3, with TRBD2 matching 12 bases. This CDR3 region has 16 residues. Per the germline V gene, CDR1 is MNHEY and CDR2 is SVGEGT. V shed 0 bases and J 7 bases; nucleotides not matched to a gene: 5. CDR3 loop: CASSYSRTSGIYTQYF. CDR3 DNA: TGTGCCAGCAGTTACTCTCGGACTAGCGGGATTTATACGCAGTATTTT.

V usage is TRBV24-1 and J usage is TRBJ2-2, with D tentatively TRBD1 (5 bases). The ends were cut back, 0 bases at V and 4 bases at J, with 11 bases in the middle. The CDR3 extends over 16 amino acids. Looked up from germline, CDR1 is KGHDR and CDR2 is SFDVKD. The DNA for the CDR3 is TGTGCCACCAGTGATTTGACTTACAGGAGCACCGGGGAGCTGTTTTTT. Its protein product is CATSDLTYRSTGELFF.

Details on this clone: One end of the junction fails to match germline, which may point to a read error. V is TRBV27 and J is TRBJ2-7; a weak D match, TRBD2 (6 bases). This CDR3 contains 18 residues. From germline, CDR1 is MNHEY and CDR2 SMNVEV (reference sequence). CDR3 loop: CASSLTPTGGLGEASWFF. The CDR3 DNA reads as TGTGCCAGCAGTCTTACCCCCACCGGAGGATTAGGGGAGGCGAGCTGGTTCTTC.

This clone was counted once. The chain uses TRBV10-3 and TRBJ1-3; no clear D gene. Germline values: CDR1 ENHRY, CDR2 SYGVKD. Trimming stripped 11 bases from V and 0 bases from J, with 14 bases between. The CDR3 loop spans 14 amino acids. The CDR3 protein is CAFPRNSSGNTIYF. The CDR3 DNA reads as TGTGCCTTCCCACGCAATAGCTCTGGAAACACCATATATTTT.

This clone was counted a single time. This chain links TRBV6-2 or TRBV6-3 with TRBJ1-2, with no clear D. The germline gives CDR1 MNHEY, CDR2 SVGEGT. CDR3 length: 15 amino acids. Trimming removed 5 bases from V and 8 bases from J, with 21 bases in between. CDR3 nucleotides: TGTGCCAGCAGTCCCCTAGCTCCTAAACGCGGCGGCTACACCTTC. Amino acid sequence: CASSPLAPKRGGYTF.